The next 7 T cell receptor beta chains were all read from a single sample in a study of Graves' ophthalmopathy and Graves' hyperthyroidism. Amplification targeted the TCR beta CDR3 regions, with RNA transcripts as the source material. HTBI primers primed a first-round RT-PCR, and a second-round multiplex PCR followed. Each CDR3 protein is one row after TCRdb ran MiXCR on the multiplex PCR reads. The table includes roughly 1.1 million distinct CDR3 sequences, roughly 35% detected once. The sequenced sample consisted of peripheral blood or thyroid tissue (not recorded which). The receptors originated from an adult man with Graves' hyperthyroidism.

CDR3 coding DNA: TGTGCCAGCAGCCCCTTATTGGGGGCTCAGCCCCAGCATTTT. Translated, it gives CASSPLLGAQPQHF. The chain combines TRBV3-1 with TRBJ1-5; possible D gene TRBD1, 6 bases. Trimming removed 4 bases from V and 6 bases from J, with 13 bases in between. CDR1 is LGHDT, CDR2 YNNKEL, per germline (reference sequence). The CDR3 has 14 residues. The full variable domain, completed using reference TRBV3-1 and TRBJ1-5, is DTAVSQTPKYLVTQMGNDKSIKCEQNLGHDTMYWYKQDSKKFLKIMFSYNNKELIINETVPNRFSPKSPDKAHLNLHINSLELGDSAVYFCASSPLLGAQPQHFGDGTRLSIL.

The chain recombines TRBV10-3 with TRBJ2-7, with 9 nucleotides matching TRBD2. The V segment lost 10 bases and the J segment 8 bases; nucleotides outside the gene matches: 9. From germline, CDR1 is ENHRY and CDR2 SYGVKD. This CDR3 has 12 amino acids. CDR3 sequence: CANRLAVDKQYF. CDR3 in DNA: TGTGCCAACCGACTAGCGGTAGATAAGCAGTACTTC.

The CDR3 reads CASSWWDTRSYEQYF. The CDR3 DNA is TGTGCCAGCAGCTGGTGGGACACTCGCTCCTACGAGCAGTACTTC. This sequence joins TRBV7-2 and TRBJ2-7, with D possibly being TRBD1 (6 bases). The V gene's germline CDR1 is SGHTA and CDR2 FQGNSA. The CDR3 consists of 15 residues. V lost 4 bases and J lost 0, with 13 bases in between.

This clonotype was counted between two and nine times. This chain uses TRBV29-1 with TRBJ1-1; D remains unclear. The CDR3 runs to 13 residues. With 5 bases removed from V and 1 base from J, the gap between germline ends came to 11 bases. Germline CDR1 SQVTM, CDR2 ANQGSEA. As DNA, the CDR3 is TGCAGCGTTTCCCAGCGGCCGAACACTGAAGCTTTCTTT. Translated, it gives CSVSQRPNTEAFF.

The table lists this clonotype with many counts. This chain joins TRBV9 and TRBJ2-7, with 8 bases lining up with TRBD1. The germline V gene has CDR1 SGDLS and CDR2 YYNGEE. Losses at the gene ends were 7 bases for V and 6 bases for J; bases not matched to a gene: 9. The CDR3 spans 13 residues. The CDR3 loop is CASSRTGTSEQYF. Written as DNA, the CDR3 is TGTGCCAGCTCCCGGACAGGGACGAGCGAGCAGTACTTC.

The CDR3 sequence is CASSNGLDRNEKLFF. In DNA form, the CDR3 reads TGTGCCAGCAGCAACGGACTAGACAGAAATGAAAAACTGTTTTTT. V gene TRBV7-2 combines with J gene TRBJ1-4; possibly TRBD1 for D (5 bases). The CDR3 loop spans 15 amino acids. V was trimmed by 5 bases and J by 5 bases, leaving 15 bases between them. Germline V gives CDR1 SGHTA, CDR2 FQGNSA.

J is TRBJ2-6 and V is TRBV19, with 9 bases fitting TRBD1. The CDR3 has 14 residues. CDR1 and CDR2 from the germline V gene are LNHDA and SQIVND (reference sequence). Trimming at V came to 10 bases and at J to 2 bases, leaving 3 bases not matched to a gene. In DNA form, the CDR3 reads TGTGCCACTAACAGGGGGCCTGGGGCCAACGTCCTGACTTTC. It yields the protein CATNRGPGANVLTF.